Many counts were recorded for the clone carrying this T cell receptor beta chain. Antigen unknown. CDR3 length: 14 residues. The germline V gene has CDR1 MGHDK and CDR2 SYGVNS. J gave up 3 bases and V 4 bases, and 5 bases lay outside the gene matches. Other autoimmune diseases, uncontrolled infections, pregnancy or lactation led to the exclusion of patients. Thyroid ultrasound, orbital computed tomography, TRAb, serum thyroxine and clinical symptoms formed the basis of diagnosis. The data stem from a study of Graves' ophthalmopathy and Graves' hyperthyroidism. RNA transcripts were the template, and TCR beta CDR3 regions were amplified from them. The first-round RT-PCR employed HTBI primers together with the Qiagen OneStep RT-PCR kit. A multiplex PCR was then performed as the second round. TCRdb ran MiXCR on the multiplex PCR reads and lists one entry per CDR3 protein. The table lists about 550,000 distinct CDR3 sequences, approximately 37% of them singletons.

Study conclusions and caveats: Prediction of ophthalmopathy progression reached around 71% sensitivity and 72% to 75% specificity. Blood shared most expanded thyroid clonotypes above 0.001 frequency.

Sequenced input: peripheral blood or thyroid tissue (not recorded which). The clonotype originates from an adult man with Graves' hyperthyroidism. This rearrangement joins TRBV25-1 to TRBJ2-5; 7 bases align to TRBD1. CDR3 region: CASSAGTAKETQYF. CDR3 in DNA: TGTGCCAGCAGTGCAGGGACAGCGAAAGAGACCCAGTACTTC. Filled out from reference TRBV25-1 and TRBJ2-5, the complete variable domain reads EADIYQTPRYLVIGTGKKITLECSQTMGHDKMYWYQQDPGMELHLIHYSYGVNSTEKGDLSSESTVSRIRTEHFPLTLESARPSHTSQYLCASSAGTAKETQYFGPGTRLLVL.